One sample yielded the 8 T cell receptor beta chains listed below, sequenced in a study of circulating and synovial CD4+ cells in juvenile arthritis. Measured with immunoSEQ multiplex PCR; TCRdb has only the in-frame clones, and not every one. The data show about 32,000 clones, 93% seen once. The sample was CD4+ T cells from blood. The source is a human donor with juvenile idiopathic arthritis.

This clone was observed a handful of times. The chain recombines TRBV9 with TRBJ1-4, with a possible D match to TRBD1 (5 bases). The length of the CDR3 is 15 residues. Per germline, CDR1 SGDLS and CDR2 YYNGEE. Trimming took off 3 bases at V and 6 bases at J, with 15 bases between the two ends. CDR3 in DNA: TGTGCCAGCAGCGGCCTAGGGGCGGCGGATGAAAAACTGTTTTTT. This encodes CASSGLGAADEKLFF.

The J gene is TRBJ2-1, the V gene TRBV5-1; possibly TRBD2 for D (6 bases). This CDR3 is 15 amino acids long. Per the germline V gene, CDR1 is SGHRS and CDR2 is YFSETQ. The V gene lost 4 bases and the J gene lost 8 bases, with 19 bases spanning the gap. In DNA, the CDR3 is TGCGCCAGCAGCCCCCCGGGACTGTTAAGGGATGAGCAGTTCTTC. Amino acid sequence: CASSPPGLLRDEQFF. Drawing the rest from reference TRBV5-1 and TRBJ2-1, the complete variable domain is KAGVTQTPRYLIKTRGQQVTLSCSPISGHRSVSWYQQTPGQGLQFLFEYFSETQRNKGNFPGRFSGRQFSNSRSEMNVSTLELGDSALYLCASSPPGLLRDEQFFGPGTRLTVL.

The rearrangement links TRBV6-5 to TRBJ2-1; D is perhaps TRBD2 (5 bases). The CDR3 loop spans 15 amino acids. The ends were cut back, 4 bases at V and 5 bases at J, with 15 bases in the middle. Germline values: CDR1 MNHEY, CDR2 SVGAGI. CDR3 protein: CASSSRGRANNEQFF. CDR3 DNA: TGTGCCAGCAGTTCCCGGGGTCGGGCCAACAATGAGCAGTTCTTC.

This clone has only one observation. This chain joins TRBV27 and TRBJ2-2; 11 bases are a match to TRBD1. V dropped 5 bases and J dropped 6; count of bases not matched to a gene: 5. Germline CDR1 reads MNHEY; CDR2 reads SMNVEV (reference sequence). This CDR3 is built from 15 residues. Here the CDR3 reads CASSARDRGAGELFF. The CDR3 DNA follows: TGTGCCAGCAGTGCCCGGGACAGGGGGGCCGGGGAGCTGTTTTTT.

This clone appeared a single time. The germline gene is not matched at one end of the junction; a read error may be the cause. The rearrangement uses TRBV7-7 and TRBJ2-1; 14 bases align to TRBD2. Looked up from germline, CDR1 is SSHAT and CDR2 is FNYEAQ (reference sequence). The CDR3 totals 15 residues. CDR3: CASSPGLAGVNEQFF. CDR3 bases: TGTGCTAGCAGCCCGGGACTAGCGGGAGTCAATGAGCAGTTCTTC.

This sequence joins TRBV7-9 and TRBJ2-3, with a tentative D call TRBD2 (5 bases). Germline CDR1 and CDR2: SEHNR and FQNEAQ (reference sequence). The CDR3 is made up of 15 amino acids. Trimming left V 5 bases short and J 5 bases short, with 17 bases between. The CDR3, as DNA: TGTGCCAGCAGCCCTCGGATCGGGGAGAGAGATACGCAGTATTTT. Its protein is CASSPRIGERDTQYF. The variable domain in full, completed from reference TRBV7-9 and TRBJ2-3, reads DTGVSQNPRHKITKRGQNVTFRCDPISEHNRLYWYRQTLGQGPEFLTYFQNEAQLEKSRLLSDRFSAERPKGSFSTLEIQRTEQGDSAMYLCASSPRIGERDTQYFGPGTRLTVL.

Of note for this clone: One end of the junction is discordant with germline, which a read error may explain. The chain couples TRBV6-1 to TRBJ2-7, with D possibly TRBD1 on 5 matching bases. The CDR3 has 13 residues. Germline values: CDR1 MNHNS, CDR2 SASEGT. As DNA, the CDR3 is TGTGCCAGCATTGAAAGGGGAATCTACGAGCAGTACTTC. Protein sequence: CASIERGIYEQYF.

The V gene is TRBV6-4, the J gene TRBJ2-7, with D perhaps TRBD2 (6 bases). CDR1 MRHNA and CDR2 SNTAGT come from the germline V gene. V dropped 0 bases and J dropped 3 bases, with 18 bases sitting between them. This CDR3 comprises 17 residues. CDR3 sequence (DNA): TGTGCCAGCAGTGACTCTGACGGAGGGCGCAAAGGCTACGAGCAGTACTTC. Its translation is CASSDSDGGRKGYEQYF.